Below are 21 T cell receptor beta chains sequenced from a single sample in a study of CD8+CD57+ T cells in acquired aplastic anemia (dated by TCRdb to the late 2010s). For sequencing, an Illumina HiSeq 2000 was employed. Genomic DNA served as template for TCR beta VDJ combination and CDR3 sequence profiling. TCRdb took the public reads, trimmed them with fastp at Q25, ran MiXCR for clone calling and kept in-frame beta chains. A single entry per CDR3 protein holds the most common genes and DNA from its merged rows. In all, the sample holds around 250,000 distinct CDR3 sequences, and approximately 82% of those were seen once. The ten top clones hold 35% to 50% of the sample. The patients picked for sequencing were ones in whom flow cytometry had shown an expansion of CD8+CD57+ cells. The sequenced sample consisted of sorted CD4+, CD8+, or CD8+CD57+ T cells (not recorded which) from PBMCs. The source of these receptors is a human donor with aplastic anemia.

Comments on this clonotype: The CDR3 does not end in the conserved phenylalanine or tryptophan, so this is likely a read error. The limits of the CDR3 on the DNA are not certain, so only TCRdb's listed CDR3 is given. The chain is built from TRBV15 and TRBJ2-6; whether TRBD2, the table's D call, matches the DNA was not checked. Germline CDR1 and CDR2: LNHNV and YYDKDF (reference sequence). The CDR3 region is 16 residues in length, termini included. The CDR3 reads CATSRGGDQGAQYLGL.

A remark on this clonotype: The final CDR3 position lacks the conserved phenylalanine or tryptophan, pointing to a likely read error. This chain uses TRBV2 with TRBJ2-3; perhaps TRBD1 as D (5 bases). The better agreement between TRBJ1-5 and the DNA end casts doubt on the J call. The CDR3 contains 14 residues. Germline CDR1 and CDR2: SNHLY and FYNNEI. CDR3 DNA sequence: TGTGCCAGCAGCCTAACGGGGGGTCCGGATGCGCAGCATCAT. Translation: CASSLTGGPDAQHH.

The chain combines TRBV10-3 with TRBJ2-7; no definite D call. Germline values: CDR1 ENHRY, CDR2 SYGVKD. The CDR3 loop spans 14 amino acids. Trimming removed 11 bases at V and 2 bases at J, with 19 bases between. CDR3 amino acids: CASDDGVETYEQYF. The CDR3 DNA reads as TGTGCCTCAGACGACGGAGTAGAAACCTACGAGCAGTACTTC.

The chain is built from TRBV29-1 and TRBJ2-7; TRBD1 might be the D (5 bases). Trimming left V 7 bases short and J 2 bases short, with 12 bases between. The CDR3 runs 12 residues. The germline V gene encodes CDR1 SQVTM and CDR2 ANQGSEA. For the CDR3, the DNA is TGCAGCGGCCTGGGGCTAGCCTACGAGCAGTACTTC. It translates to CSGLGLAYEQYF.

DNA of the CDR3: TGTGCCAGCAGCTTAGGGACAGCATCAAAAGAGACCCAGTACTTC. It is translated as CASSLGTASKETQYF. V is TRBV11-2 and J is TRBJ2-5; a weak D match, TRBD1 (6 bases). Germline V lookup: CDR1 SGHAT, CDR2 FQNNGV. V dropped 1 base and J dropped 3 bases, with 12 bases sitting between them. There are 15 residues in the CDR3.

With respect to this clonotype: The junction departs from germline at one end; a sequencing error may be responsible. The chain is built from TRBV9 and TRBJ2-5; D is ambiguous. The CDR3 extends over 13 amino acids. CDR1 is SGDLS, CDR2 YYNGEE, per germline. CDR3 loop: CASSVRADKTQFF. The CDR3, as DNA: TGTGCCAGCAGTGTACGCGCGGATAAGACCCAGTTTTTC.

This chain uses TRBV7-3 with TRBJ2-3; 7 bases fit TRBD1. The CDR3 contains 15 residues. CDR1 and CDR2 from the germline V gene are SGHTA and FQGTGA. V gave up 3 bases and J gave up 0 bases; unmatched junction bases: 3. This CDR3 is CASSFGTASTDTQYF. The CDR3 DNA follows: TGTGCCAGCAGCTTTGGGACAGCTAGCACAGATACGCAGTATTTT.

The chain couples TRBV9 to TRBJ2-6; a possible D gene is TRBD1 (6 bases). Germline values: CDR1 SGDLS, CDR2 YYNGEE. V gave up 4 bases and J gave up 13 bases, with 24 bases separating them. The CDR3 length is 16 residues. The CDR3 nucleotides are TGTGCCAGCAGCTTAGGGGGAGACAAGGAGGATTTTGTCCTGACTTTC. Its protein is CASSLGGDKEDFVLTF.

The V call is TRBV9, the J call TRBJ1-1; no clear D gene. The V gene lost 0 bases and the J gene lost 11 bases, with 20 bases spanning the gap. CDR1 and CDR2 (germline): SGDLS, YYNGEE. The CDR3 runs to 15 residues. The DNA for the CDR3 is TGTGCCAGCAGCGTAGACCAGAACGCCAACAATGAGGCTTTCTTT. It translates to CASSVDQNANNEAFF.

This chain joins TRBV19 and TRBJ2-7, with 8 bases identical to TRBD1. Unmatched junction bases numbered 20, after V lost 9 bases and J lost 7 bases. Per germline, CDR1 LNHDA and CDR2 SQIVND (reference sequence). The CDR3 is 16 amino acids. CDR3 sequence reads: CASRTPGQAYLEEQYV. The CDR3 DNA reads TGTGCCAGCAGGACACCGGGACAGGCGTACCTGGAGGAGCAGTACGTC.

This clonotype was seen once. The genes are TRBV9 and TRBJ2-2; weak D call: TRBD1 (5 bases). The V gene lost 4 bases and the J gene lost 12 bases, with 25 bases spanning the gap. The germline V gene has CDR1 SGDLS and CDR2 YYNGEE. This CDR3 spans 16 amino acids. The CDR3 nucleotides read TGTGCCAGCAGCCCCTGGAGCTCTGGGGCCAACGTCCAGCTGTTTTTT. It yields the protein CASSPWSSGANVQLFF. Drawing the rest from reference TRBV9 and TRBJ2-2, the complete variable domain is DSGVTQTPKHLITATGQRVTLRCSPRSGDLSVYWYQQSLDQGLQFLIQYYNGEERAKGNILERFSAQQFPDLHSELNLSSLELGDSALYFCASSPWSSGANVQLFFGEGSRLTVL.

The gene calls are TRBV19 and TRBJ2-7, with D uncertain. In germline, CDR1 is LNHDA, CDR2 SQIVND (reference sequence). This CDR3 is built from 12 residues. Trimming pared 4 bases from V and 1 base from J, leaving 5 bases between. CDR3 DNA sequence: TGTGCCAGTAGTACCAGATCCTACGAGCAGTACTTC. Translation: CASSTRSYEQYF. Based on the CDR3 plus reference TRBV19 and TRBJ2-7, the full variable domain is DGGITQSPKYLFRKEGQNVTLSCEQNLNHDAMYWYRQDPGQGLRLIYYSQIVNDFQKGDIAEGYSVSREKKESFPLTVTSAQKNPTAFYLCASSTRSYEQYFGPGTRLTVT.

The chain has TRBV7-9 and TRBJ2-7, with unresolved D. CDR1 and CDR2 (germline): SEHNR, FQNEAQ (reference sequence). The CDR3 covers 18 residues. Between the trimmed V and J ends, which lost 2 bases and 1 base, there was a span of 21 bases. The CDR3 DNA reads as TGTGCCAGCAGCTTACATCCAGGCGACACAGCCAATTCCTACGAGCAGTACGTC. Its protein is CASSLHPGDTANSYEQYV.

V is TRBV9 and J is TRBJ1-6, with D hard to call. The V gene's germline CDR1 is SGDLS and CDR2 YYNGEE. V lost 3 bases and J lost 7, with 17 bases in between. The CDR3 is made up of 16 amino acids. CDR3: CASSESWDSTNSPLHF. The CDR3 bases are TGTGCCAGCAGCGAATCTTGGGATAGCACAAATTCACCCCTCCACTTT.

As regards this clonotype: Sequence at one end of the junction differs from germline and may be a read error. The rearrangement uses TRBV7-6 and TRBJ1-6; the D is unclear. CDR1 SGHVS and CDR2 FNYEAQ come from the germline V gene. CDR3 size: 14 residues. In nucleotides, the CDR3 is TGTGCCAGCAGCTTTTCGGACTTCTACGAGCAGTACGTCTTT. This translates into CASSFSDFYEQYVF.

The chain links TRBV7-8 to TRBJ2-5; D is ambiguous. This CDR3 is built from 13 residues. Germline V gene sequence: CDR1 SGHVS, CDR2 FQNEAQ. V was shortened by 1 base and J by 3 bases, with 6 bases between the two germline ends. The CDR3: CASSLGWEETQYF. CDR3 bases: TGTGCCAGCAGCTTAGGGTGGGAAGAGACCCAGTACTTC.

The gene calls are TRBV9 and TRBJ1-2; no clear D. Germline V gene sequence: CDR1 SGDLS, CDR2 YYNGEE. This CDR3 comprises 15 residues. V lost 4 bases and J 3 bases, leaving 16 bases between the germline ends. The CDR3 spells CASSLRVGADYGYTF. CDR3 coding DNA: TGTGCCAGCAGCTTAAGGGTCGGCGCCGACTATGGCTACACCTTC. The whole variable domain, filled in from reference TRBV9 and TRBJ1-2, reads DSGVTQTPKHLITATGQRVTLRCSPRSGDLSVYWYQQSLDQGLQFLIQYYNGEERAKGNILERFSAQQFPDLHSELNLSSLELGDSALYFCASSLRVGADYGYTFGSGTRLTVV.

This chain joins TRBV11-3 and TRBJ2-7; a possible D gene is TRBD2 (7 bases). Trimming removed 0 bases from V and 6 bases from J, with 12 bases in between. Germline CDR1 reads SGHNT; CDR2 reads YENEEA. This CDR3 has 14 residues. The CDR3 sequence is CASSLDGGAGEQYF. CDR3 DNA: TGTGCCAGCAGCTTAGATGGGGGGGCGGGCGAGCAGTACTTC.

This clonotype was detected many times. The chain uses TRBV6-6 and TRBJ2-5; 15 bases are a match to TRBD2. J lost 5 bases, V lost 6 bases, and 7 bases had no gene match. Germline V CDR1 and CDR2: MNHNY, SVGAGI (reference sequence). The CDR3 is 16 residues long. In DNA form, the CDR3 reads TGTGCCAGCAGCCTGGGACTAGCGGGGGGAGTGGAGACCCAGTACTTC. Translated: CASSLGLAGGVETQYF.

This chain connects TRBV11-3 to TRBJ2-2, with 11 bases aligning to TRBD2. V trimming: 6 bases; J trimming: 3 bases; junction bases outside the gene matches: 3. Germline CDR1 reads SGHNT; CDR2 reads YENEEA. The CDR3 spans 15 residues. CDR3 region: CASSVAGGHTGELFF. The CDR3 nucleotides are TGTGCCAGCAGTGTAGCGGGGGGGCACACCGGGGAGCTGTTTTTT.

The sample holds one count of this clonotype. The V call is TRBV7-8, the J call TRBJ2-7, with 7 bases identical to TRBD2. The CDR3 extends over 18 amino acids. Germline CDR1 SGHVS, CDR2 FQNEAQ. J was trimmed by 1 base and V by 2 bases; bases with no gene match: 14. As DNA, the CDR3 is TGTGCCAGCAGCTTACCGGGAGGCGGCGAAACCCTTTCCTACGAGCAGTACGTC. Its protein product is CASSLPGGGETLSYEQYV.